This TCR beta chain originates from a study of blood T cell repertoires in COVID-19. Sequenced by immunoSEQ multiplex PCR; TCRdb stores in-frame clones only, minus some. The repertoire has some 200,000 clones, 80% to 90% of them found once; the top ten carry roughly 4.2%. This clone is a singleton in its sample. Trimming pared 5 bases from V and 5 bases from J, leaving 15 bases between. CDR1 is MGHRA and CDR2 is YSYEKL in the germline V gene. The CDR3 covers 14 residues. The receptor was derived from a man aged 50 or older with acute or convalescent COVID-19. The material sequenced was peripheral blood. The chain carries TRBV4-1 and TRBJ2-5; TRBD1 is a possible D gene (6 bases). Written as DNA, the CDR3 is TGCGCCAGCAGCACGCTACAGGGTTGGGAGACCCAGTACTTC. As protein: CASSTLQGWETQYF.